The present T cell receptor (beta chain) was sequenced within a study of T cells in Graves' hyperthyroidism and ophthalmopathy. The CDR3 is 17 residues long. Germline CDR1 SGHTA, CDR2 FQGTGA. Trimming took off 3 bases at V and 9 bases at J, with 21 bases between the two ends. This clonotype was observed many times. There were TCR beta CDR3 regions amplified from RNA transcripts. A first-round RT-PCR of the TCR CDR3 used the HTBI primer set. MiXCR was run by TCRdb on the multiplex PCR reads, yielding one entry per CDR3 protein. The table shows roughly 500,000 distinct CDR3 sequences, with around 42% occurring only once.

The V and J genes are TRBV7-3 and TRBJ1-6; D may be TRBD1 (5 bases). This TCR was sampled from an adult woman with Graves' disease, either hyperthyroidism or ophthalmopathy (not recorded which). Material for sequencing was peripheral blood or thyroid tissue (not recorded which). This chain's CDR3 is CASSLRGPRGVGSPLHF. The CDR3 nucleotides read TGTGCCAGCAGCTTGAGGGGACCCCGTGGAGTTGGTTCACCCCTCCACTTT.